This T cell receptor (beta chain) was observed in a study of shared clonotypes between healthy human individuals. Study information: Per-donor plates numbered three CD4 naive, three CD4 memory, two CD8 naive and one CD8 memory. Findings and limits, study-wide: The study drew on few donors, limiting represented genetic and exposure-history diversity. On the whole, naive subsets had larger estimated richness than memory subsets had.

The run depth of the assay was deep. The assay was immunoSEQ multiplex PCR, and TCRdb's table has in-frame clones only and misses some. This sample yields about 590,000 clones, of which just under 97% are seen a single time; about 0.11% belongs to the top ten. The naive CD8 subset, CD45RO-negative cells positively selected for CCR7, excluded terminally differentiated effector memory CD45RA+ cells. CDR1 and CDR2 from the germline V gene are GTSNPN and SVGIG (reference sequence). The CDR3 runs to 14 residues. V trimming: 4 bases; J trimming: 1 base; junction bases outside the gene matches: 4. Comments on this clone: No antigen is known for it.

The chain carries TRBV30 and TRBJ1-1, with TRBD1 matching 9 bases. The sequencing sample was made of naive CD8+ T cells sorted from blood. The clonotype comes from a woman aged 30 to 39 in good health. The CDR3 protein is CAWNNRGQNTEAFF. The CDR3, as DNA: TGTGCCTGGAATAACAGGGGGCAGAACACTGAAGCTTTCTTT.